Presented here are 25 T cell receptor beta chains from one specimen sequenced in a study of cytomegalovirus exposure and HLA in healthy donors. Primers: 60 Vbeta forward and 13 Jbeta reverse. The table came from immunoSEQ multiplex PCR; TCRdb's copy has only in-frame clones and leaves some out. The sample records roughly 72,000 clones, over 70% being singletons. Sequenced sample: PBMCs. Every receptor here comes from a human donor in good health.

This clone was detected once. The rearrangement uses TRBV28 and TRBJ2-5; 8 bases match TRBD2. The CDR3 spans 11 residues. The germline V gene encodes CDR1 MDHEN and CDR2 SYDVKM. The junction had 5 bases not matched to a gene; V was cut back by 6 bases and J by 11 bases. Here the CDR3 DNA reads TGTGCCAGCAGCATAAAGCGGGAGCAGTACTTC. Residues: CASSIKREQYF.

This clone has only a few counts. The J gene is TRBJ2-6, the V gene TRBV6-1, with 8 bases lining up with TRBD1. The CDR3 contains 15 residues. With V trimmed by 5 bases and J by 2 bases, 2 bases remained unmatched. Germline V gene data show CDR1 as MNHNS and CDR2 as SASEGT. CDR3 DNA sequence: TGTGCCAGCAGTATACAGGGGGCTGGGGCCAACGTCCTGACTTTC. It encodes CASSIQGAGANVLTF.

The rearrangement uses TRBV19 and TRBJ2-6; 10 nucleotides line up with TRBD1. V was clipped by 3 bases and J by 0 bases; unmatched bases: 5. This CDR3 comprises 18 residues. Germline CDR1 and CDR2: LNHDA and SQIVND (reference sequence). The CDR3 DNA reads TGTGCCAGTAGTATGATGACAGGGGGCCTCTCTGGGGCCAACGTCCTGACTTTC. Amino acid sequence: CASSMMTGGLSGANVLTF.

The chain combines TRBV28 with TRBJ2-6, with D maybe TRBD2 (5 bases). The CDR3 runs 17 residues. Germline V lookup: CDR1 MDHEN, CDR2 SYDVKM. V was trimmed by 4 bases and J by 1 base, leaving 14 bases between them. In DNA, the CDR3 is TGTGCCAGCAGTTCTGGACTCGGACTGTCTGGGGCCAACGTCCTGACTTTC. Its protein product is CASSSGLGLSGANVLTF.

The chain is built from TRBV7-9 and TRBJ2-3; D is uncertain. Per germline, CDR1 SEHNR and CDR2 FQNEAQ (reference sequence). This CDR3 is built from 15 residues. V was shortened by 5 bases and J by 2 bases, with 14 bases between the two germline ends. The CDR3 DNA reads as TGTGCCAGCAGCCGCCCGCGAGGTATCACAGATACGCAGTATTTT. Protein: CASSRPRGITDTQYF.

This clone was detected a few times. V usage is TRBV5-4 and J usage is TRBJ1-1; D remains unclear. The V and J ends lost 0 bases and 5 bases respectively, with 11 bases between them. Germline CDR1 SGHNT, CDR2 YYREEE (reference sequence). The CDR3 is 14 amino acids. CDR3 sequence reads: CASSLDHDGTEAFF. CDR3 DNA: TGTGCCAGCAGCTTGGATCACGACGGGACTGAAGCTTTCTTT. The full variable domain, its missing parts supplied by reference TRBV5-4 and TRBJ1-1, is ETGVTQSPTHLIKTRGQQVTLRCSSQSGHNTVSWYQQALGQGPQFIFQYYREEENGRGNFPPRFSGLQFPNYSSELNVNALELDDSALYLCASSLDHDGTEAFFGQGTRLTVV.

CDR3 nucleotide sequence: TGTGCCAGCAGCTTACTGGGGCTAAGCACAGATACGCAGTATTTT. Translating it yields CASSLLGLSTDTQYF. This rearrangement joins TRBV11-2 to TRBJ2-3; a possible D gene is TRBD1 (5 bases). The ends were cut back, 2 bases at V and 0 bases at J, with 9 bases in the middle. Germline-derived CDR1 and CDR2 are SGHAT and FQNNGV. This CDR3 has 15 amino acids.

The table lists this clone with a few counts. CDR3 in DNA: TGTGCCTGGAGTGTGGGGGGGGTGAACACTGAAGCTTTCTTT. Residues: CAWSVGGVNTEAFF. The chain has TRBV30 and TRBJ1-1; a weak D match, TRBD1 (5 bases). This CDR3 is 14 amino acids long. The germline CDR1 and CDR2 sequences are GTSNPN and SVGIG (reference sequence). Between the trimmed V and J ends, which lost 0 bases and 0 bases, there was a span of 8 bases.

The V gene is TRBV6-1, the J gene TRBJ2-2; 7 bases are a match to TRBD2. The CDR3 sequence is 12 residues long. V lost 6 bases, J lost 7 bases, and 2 bases stayed unmatched. Germline CDR1 reads MNHNS; CDR2 reads SASEGT. The CDR3 loop reads CASRWGGGELFF. The DNA for the CDR3 is TGTGCCAGCAGGTGGGGGGGCGGGGAGCTGTTTTTT.

This sequence joins TRBV9 and TRBJ2-4; tentatively, D is TRBD2 (5 bases). V was pared by 0 bases and J by 0 bases, with 7 bases between. The germline V gene encodes CDR1 SGDLS and CDR2 YYNGEE. The CDR3 extends over 15 amino acids. The CDR3 DNA sequence: TGTGCCAGCAGCGTAGCGGGGTTAGCCAAAAACATTCAGTACTTC. It translates to CASSVAGLAKNIQYF.

This chain links TRBV5-1 with TRBJ2-1, with TRBD1 matching over 9 bases. With V trimmed by 5 bases and J by 4 bases, 10 bases remained unmatched. Germline V gives CDR1 SGHRS, CDR2 YFSETQ. This CDR3 comprises 16 residues. Written as DNA, the CDR3 is TGCGCCAGCAGTCTTTCACCCGGGACAGGGTACAATGAGCAGTTCTTC. Amino acids: CASSLSPGTGYNEQFF.

This clone was seen a single time. The V call is TRBV5-6, the J call TRBJ2-2, with 9 bases aligning to TRBD1. The CDR3 extends over 14 amino acids. The germline CDR1 and CDR2 sequences are SGHDT and YYEEEE. The V segment lost 3 bases and the J segment 7 bases; nucleotides outside the gene matches: 4. CDR3 sequence: CASSWGTGIGELFF. The CDR3 DNA is TGTGCCAGCAGCTGGGGGACAGGGATCGGGGAGCTGTTTTTT.

This clone was recorded a few times. J is TRBJ2-3 and V is TRBV28, with D unclear. The CDR3 loop spans 13 amino acids. In germline, CDR1 is MDHEN, CDR2 SYDVKM. V lost 7 bases, J lost 0 bases, and 8 bases lay in between. The CDR3 protein is CASIMTSTDTQYF. Written as DNA, the CDR3 is TGTGCCAGCATTATGACTAGCACAGATACGCAGTATTTT.

The chain has TRBV5-5 and TRBJ1-5; D unresolved. The CDR3 contains 13 residues. V was pared by 2 bases and J by 4 bases, with 7 bases between. Germline CDR1 is SGHKS and CDR2 is YYEKEE (reference sequence). CDR3 protein: CASSFTGNQPQHF. The CDR3 bases are TGTGCCAGCAGCTTCACGGGGAATCAGCCCCAGCATTTT.

This rearrangement joins TRBV27 to TRBJ1-1; TRBD1 is a possible D gene (5 bases). Germline CDR1 and CDR2: MNHEY and SMNVEV (reference sequence). The CDR3 runs 14 residues. With 4 bases removed from V and 1 base from J, the gap between germline ends came to 10 bases. This CDR3 is CASSSLGANTEAFF. The CDR3 DNA is TGTGCCAGCAGTTCCCTTGGGGCGAACACTGAAGCTTTCTTT.

Comments on this clone: At one boundary the junction diverges from the germline segment, which might be a read error. This chain uses TRBV4-2 with TRBJ2-7; TRBD2 might be the D (5 bases). This CDR3 has 12 amino acids. In germline, CDR1 is LGHNA, CDR2 YNFKEQ. CDR3 DNA: TGTGCCAGCAGCCCGGTGGGAGACTTCCAAATTTGG. This sequence encodes CASSPVGDFQIW.

The V and J genes are TRBV6-4 and TRBJ2-3; TRBD1 matches 7 bases. The CDR3 consists of 16 residues. V lost 5 bases and J lost 7; bases outside the gene matches: 15. Germline CDR1 reads MRHNA; CDR2 reads SNTAGT. This CDR3 reads CASSTELDREINTQYF. For the CDR3, the DNA is TGTGCCAGCAGTACCGAACTCGACAGGGAAATAAATACGCAGTATTTT.

This clone was picked up a small number of times. The chain joins TRBV11-2 to TRBJ2-7; a possible D gene is TRBD2 (5 bases). V lost 5 bases and J 3 bases, leaving 14 bases between the germline ends. CDR3 length: 14 amino acids. The V gene's germline CDR1 is SGHAT and CDR2 FQNNGV. The CDR3 region is CASSHGGSRYEQYF. CDR3 DNA sequence: TGTGCCAGCAGCCATGGCGGGTCTCGCTACGAGCAGTACTTC.

The CDR3 DNA reads TGTGCCAGCAGTTTATCGAAGGGACAATCCTACGAGCAGTACTTC. Translating it yields CASSLSKGQSYEQYF. The chain is built from TRBV27 and TRBJ2-7, with D perhaps TRBD1 (6 bases). This CDR3 is 15 amino acids long. The germline gives CDR1 MNHEY, CDR2 SMNVEV (reference sequence). Trimming removed 0 bases from V and 1 base from J, with 10 bases in between.

The chain links TRBV4-1 to TRBJ1-2; 7 bases fit TRBD1. The germline gives CDR1 MGHRA, CDR2 YSYEKL. V shed 4 bases, J shed 3 bases, and the junction held 11 bases outside the gene matches. This CDR3 contains 16 residues. The CDR3 DNA reads TGCGCCAGCAGCCCCTATCTTCACGACAGGGACTATGGCTACACCTTC. Translated: CASSPYLHDRDYGYTF.

This chain joins TRBV19 and TRBJ1-5, with TRBD1 as a possible D gene (5 bases). V was cut by 11 bases and J by 4 bases, with 15 bases left in between. The CDR3 totals 13 residues. Germline-derived CDR1 and CDR2 are LNHDA and SQIVND (reference sequence). In nucleotides, the CDR3 is TGTGCCCCTCGAGGGGAGGGGAATCAGCCCCAGCATTTT. This gives the protein CAPRGEGNQPQHF.

The CDR3 DNA sequence: TGCGCCAGCACCTTTACCACAGGCTCGGAAGCTTTCTTT. Translated, it gives CASTFTTGSEAFF. The rearrangement links TRBV5-1 to TRBJ1-1, with D maybe TRBD1 (5 bases). There are 13 residues in the CDR3. Germline V gene sequence: CDR1 SGHRS, CDR2 YFSETQ. V was pared by 6 bases and J by 8 bases, with 17 bases between.

This clone was picked up one time. The V call is TRBV7-3, the J call TRBJ2-7, with TRBD1 matching over 10 bases. This CDR3 contains 14 residues. The V gene end was trimmed by 5 bases and the J gene end by 5 bases; junction bases not matched to a gene: 6. Per germline, CDR1 SGHTA and CDR2 FQGTGA. CDR3 sequence (DNA): TGTGCCAGCAGCCCCGGGACAGGGGTCCACGAGCAGTACTTC. It codes for CASSPGTGVHEQYF.

The J gene is TRBJ1-2, the V gene TRBV7-9; D possibly corresponds to TRBD1 (5 bases). Trimming pared 1 base from V and 4 bases from J, leaving 10 bases between. This CDR3 has 14 amino acids. Looked up from germline, CDR1 is SEHNR and CDR2 is FQNEAQ (reference sequence). CDR3 sequence reads: CASSLDGGSYGYTF. The CDR3 coding sequence is TGTGCCAGCAGCTTAGACGGGGGTAGCTATGGCTACACCTTC. The variable domain in full, completed from reference TRBV7-9 and TRBJ1-2, reads DTGVSQNPRHKITKRGQNVTFRCDPISEHNRLYWYRQTLGQGPEFLTYFQNEAQLEKSRLLSDRFSAERPKGSFSTLEIQRTEQGDSAMYLCASSLDGGSYGYTFGSGTRLTVV.

This clone has a handful of counts. The rearrangement joins TRBV7-9 to TRBJ2-1, with a weak D call TRBD1 (6 bases). This CDR3 is 17 amino acids long. The V and J ends lost 4 bases and 3 bases respectively, with 19 bases between them. Germline V lookup: CDR1 SEHNR, CDR2 FQNEAQ (reference sequence). CDR3 sequence: CASSSSRTVHLYNEQFF. CDR3 bases: TGTGCCAGCAGCTCCTCTAGGACAGTCCACCTCTACAATGAGCAGTTCTTC.